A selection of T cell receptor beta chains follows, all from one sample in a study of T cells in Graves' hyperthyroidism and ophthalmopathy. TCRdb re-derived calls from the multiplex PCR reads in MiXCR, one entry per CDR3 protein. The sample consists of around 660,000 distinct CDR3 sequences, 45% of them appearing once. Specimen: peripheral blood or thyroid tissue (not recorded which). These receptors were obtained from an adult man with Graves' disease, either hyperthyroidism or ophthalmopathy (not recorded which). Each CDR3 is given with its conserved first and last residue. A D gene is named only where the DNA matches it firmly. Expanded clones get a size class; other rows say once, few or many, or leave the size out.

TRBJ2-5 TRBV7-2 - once CASSSWGAETQYF TGTGCCAGCAGCAGCTGGGGGGCCGAGACCCAGTACTTC
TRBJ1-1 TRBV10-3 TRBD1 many CATGPGQGIAEAFF TGTGCCACCGGACCGGGACAGGGTATCGCTGAAGCTTTCTTT
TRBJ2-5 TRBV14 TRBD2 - CASTPGGFGETQYF TGTGCCAGCACCCCGGGGGGTTTCGGAGAGACCCAGTACTTC
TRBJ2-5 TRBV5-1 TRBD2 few CASRQTSGSFVRETQYF TGCGCCAGCAGACAGACTAGCGGGAGCTTTGTGAGGGAGACCCAGTACTTC
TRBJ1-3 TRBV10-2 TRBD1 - CASRLGTGNTIYF TGCGCCAGCAGGTTAGGGACAGGGAACACCATATATTTT
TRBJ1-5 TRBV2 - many CASSEAQGDSNQPQHF TGTGCCAGCAGTGAAGCGCAGGGTGATAGCAATCAGCCCCAGCATTTT
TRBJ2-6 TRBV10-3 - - CASSSGANALTF TGTGCCAGCTCCTCTGGGGCCAACGCCCTGACTTTC
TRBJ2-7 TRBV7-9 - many CASSLAGPSYEQYF TGTGCCAGCAGCTTAGCGGGTCCTTCCTACGAGCAGTACTTC
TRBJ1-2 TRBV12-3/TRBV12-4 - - CASSQGGRGRDGYTF TGTGCCAGCAGCCAGGGAGGGCGTGGAAGGGATGGCTACACCTTC
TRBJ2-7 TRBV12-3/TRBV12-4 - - CASSYGGGGRREQYF TGTGCCAGCAGTTACGGAGGGGGCGGGCGCCGCGAGCAGTACTTC
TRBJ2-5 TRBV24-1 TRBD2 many CATSDGGTSGMKTQYF TGTGCCACCAGTGATGGTGGGACTAGCGGGATGAAGACCCAGTACTTC
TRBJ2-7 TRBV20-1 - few CSATLVSHEQYF TGCAGTGCCACACTAGTTTCCCACGAGCAGTACTTC
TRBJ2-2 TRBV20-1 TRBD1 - CSAQSGTGRTGELFF TGCAGTGCTCAGTCCGGGACAGGGCGCACCGGGGAGCTGTTTTTT
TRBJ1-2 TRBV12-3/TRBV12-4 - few CASSTWGASWGYTF TGTGCCAGCAGCACCTGGGGGGCTTCGTGGGGCTACACCTTC
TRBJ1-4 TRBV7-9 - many CASSNPGKVGREKLFF TGTGCCAGCAGCAACCCGGGAAAGGTGGGAAGAGAAAAACTGTTTTTT
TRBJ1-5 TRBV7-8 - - CASSQDWGAHNQPQHF TGTGCCAGCAGCCAAGATTGGGGGGCGCATAATCAGCCCCAGCATTTT
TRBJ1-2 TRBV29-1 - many CSVEPQGPGYTF TGCAGCGTTGAACCGCAGGGACCTGGCTACACCTTC
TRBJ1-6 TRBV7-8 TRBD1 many CASSFGQGQGSPLHF TGTGCCAGCAGCTTCGGACAGGGGCAGGGTTCACCCCTCCACTTT
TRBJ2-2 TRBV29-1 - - CSSYAAGLNTGELFF TGCAGCAGTTACGCGGCGGGACTGAACACCGGGGAGCTGTTTTTT
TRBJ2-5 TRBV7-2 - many CASSLGGRGEETQYF TGTGCCAGCAGCTTAGGCGGAAGGGGAGAGGAGACCCAGTACTTC
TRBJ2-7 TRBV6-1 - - CAIYSGVTYEQYF TGTGCCATCTACTCAGGGGTTACCTACGAGCAGTACTTC
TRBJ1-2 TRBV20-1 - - CSARNSAQDTNYGYTF TGCAGTGCTAGGAACTCGGCCCAGGATACCAACTATGGCTACACCTTC
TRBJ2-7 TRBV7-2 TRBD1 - CASSLGTVPYEQYF TGTGCCAGCAGCTTGGGGACAGTTCCCTACGAGCAGTACTTC
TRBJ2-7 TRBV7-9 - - CASSLAAGQLISYEQYF TGCGCCAGCAGCTTGGCCGCGGGACAGCTGATATCCTACGAGCAGTACTTC
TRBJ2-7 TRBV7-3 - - CASSSIPSDTSYEQYF TGTGCCAGCAGCTCAATCCCTAGCGATACGTCCTACGAGCAGTACTTC
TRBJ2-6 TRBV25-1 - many CASSAGWSLDLSGANVLTF TGTGCCAGCAGTGCGGGATGGTCCCTCGACCTGTCAGGGGCCAACGTCCTGACTTTC
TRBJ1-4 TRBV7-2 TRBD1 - CASSPGTVSSEKLFF TGTGCCAGCAGCCCCGGGACAGTTAGCAGTGAAAAACTGTTTTTT
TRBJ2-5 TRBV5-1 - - CASSFQTNQETQYF TGCGCCAGCAGCTTCCAGACAAACCAAGAGACCCAGTACTTC
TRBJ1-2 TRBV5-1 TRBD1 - CASSSSDRESDGYTF TGTGCCAGCAGTTCCTCGGACAGGGAAAGTGATGGCTACACCTTC
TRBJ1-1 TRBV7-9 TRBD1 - CASSPNRGWDTEAFF TGTGCCAGCAGTCCGAACAGGGGGTGGGACACTGAAGCTTTCTTT
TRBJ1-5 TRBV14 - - CASRGEVNQPQHF TGTGCCAGCAGAGGGGAGGTAAATCAGCCCCAGCATTTT
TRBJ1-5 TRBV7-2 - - CASSPIGSWEQPQHF TGTGCCAGCAGCCCAATAGGGTCGTGGGAACAGCCCCAGCATTTT
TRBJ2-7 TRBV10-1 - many CASSESTLMGYEQYF TGCGCCAGCAGTGAGTCGACTCTTATGGGATACGAGCAGTACTTC
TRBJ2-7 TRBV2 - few CASSKFGGGDRAYEQYF TGTGCCAGCAGTAAATTCGGCGGGGGGGACAGGGCCTACGAGCAGTACTTC
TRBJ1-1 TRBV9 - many CASSLEGGNTEAFF TGTGCCAGCAGCCTAGAGGGGGGGAACACTGAAGCTTTCTTT
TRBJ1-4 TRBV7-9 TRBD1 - CASSGRQGPEKLFF TGTGCCAGCAGCGGCCGACAGGGGCCTGAAAAACTGTTTTTT
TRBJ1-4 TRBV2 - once CAWSPTPLVGKLFF TGTGCCTGGAGTCCGACTCCCCTAGTTGGAAAACTGTTTTTT
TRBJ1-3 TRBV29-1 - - CSVEENTIYF TGCAGCGTTGAAGAAAACACCATATATTTT
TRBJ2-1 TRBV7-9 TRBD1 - CASSRDRGDEQFF TGTGCCAGCAGCCGGGACAGGGGCGATGAGCAGTTCTTC
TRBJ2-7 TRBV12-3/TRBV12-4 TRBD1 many CASKTGGGYEQYF TGTGCCAGCAAAACAGGGGGTGGCTACGAGCAGTACTTC
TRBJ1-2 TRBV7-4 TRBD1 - CASSIGTGENYGYTF TGTGCCAGCAGTATAGGAACAGGGGAGAACTATGGCTACACCTTC
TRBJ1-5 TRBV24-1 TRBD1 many CATPTGTDHQPQHF TGTGCCACCCCGACCGGGACAGACCATCAGCCCCAGCATTTT
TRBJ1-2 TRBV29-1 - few CSVFPGDRESKNYGYTF TGCAGCGTTTTCCCCGGAGACAGAGAATCGAAGAACTATGGCTACACCTTC
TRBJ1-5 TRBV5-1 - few CASSLEGGGPLHF TGCGCCAGCAGCTTGGAAGGAGGGGGACCCCTCCATTTT
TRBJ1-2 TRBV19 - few CASTWQGRGYTF TGTGCCAGTACTTGGCAGGGACGTGGCTACACCTTC
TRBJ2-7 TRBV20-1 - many CSAKLRENEQYF TGCAGTGCCAAACTCCGTGAGAACGAGCAGTACTTC
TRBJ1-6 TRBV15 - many CATSRDPGSYNSPLHF TGTGCCACCAGCAGAGATCCGGGTTCCTATAATTCACCCCTCCACTTT
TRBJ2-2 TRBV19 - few CASAVTGTATGELFF TGTGCCAGCGCGGTTACAGGGACTGCAACCGGGGAGCTGTTTTTT